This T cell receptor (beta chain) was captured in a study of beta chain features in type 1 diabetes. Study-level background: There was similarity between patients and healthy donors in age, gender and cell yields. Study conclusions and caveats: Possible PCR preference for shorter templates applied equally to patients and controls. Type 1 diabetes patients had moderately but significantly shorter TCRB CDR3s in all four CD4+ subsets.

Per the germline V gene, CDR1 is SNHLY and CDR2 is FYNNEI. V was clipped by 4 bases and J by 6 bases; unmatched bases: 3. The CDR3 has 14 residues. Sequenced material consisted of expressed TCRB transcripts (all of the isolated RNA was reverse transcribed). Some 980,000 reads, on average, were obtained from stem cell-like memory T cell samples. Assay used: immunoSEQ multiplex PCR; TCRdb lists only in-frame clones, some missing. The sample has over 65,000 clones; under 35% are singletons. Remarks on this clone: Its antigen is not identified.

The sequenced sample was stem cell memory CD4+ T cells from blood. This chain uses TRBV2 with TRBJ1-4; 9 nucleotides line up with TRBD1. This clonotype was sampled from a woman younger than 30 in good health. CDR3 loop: CASSGDRVDEKLFF. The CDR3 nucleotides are TGTGCCAGCAGTGGGGACAGGGTGGATGAAAAACTGTTTTTT.